Below are 24 T cell receptor beta chains sequenced from a single sample in a study of T cell responses to AZD1222 COVID-19 vaccine. Produced via immunoSEQ multiplex PCR; TCRdb's table is partial and in-frame only. Among 95,000 to 100,000 clones listed, about nine tenths were seen once. Sequenced here: peripheral blood, sampled on day 0 of AZD1222 vaccination. Source of these receptors: an adult in good health.

The chain has TRBV28 and TRBJ1-6; D is unclear. Trimming pared 8 bases from V and 7 bases from J, leaving 18 bases between. This CDR3 has 15 residues. Looked up from germline, CDR1 is MDHEN and CDR2 is SYDVKM. CDR3 residues: CASEEESPRNSPLHF. CDR3 coding DNA: TGTGCCAGCGAAGAGGAGTCCCCTCGGAATTCACCCCTCCACTTT.

The rearrangement uses TRBV2 and TRBJ2-2; D remains ambiguous. The germline V gene encodes CDR1 SNHLY and CDR2 FYNNEI. The ends were cut back, 6 bases at V and 6 bases at J, with 8 bases in the middle. The CDR3 has 12 amino acids. The CDR3 DNA is TGTGCCAGCAGGGATTTCGCCGGGGAGCTGTTTTTT. Protein sequence: CASRDFAGELFF.

This clone was counted a single time. The chain is built from TRBV30 and TRBJ1-5; possibly TRBD1 for D (6 bases). This CDR3 is built from 15 residues. Germline V lookup: CDR1 GTSNPN, CDR2 SVGIG (reference sequence). With 1 base removed from V and 3 bases from J, the gap between germline ends came to 13 bases. The CDR3, as DNA: TGTGCCTGGAGTGAGGGCGGACAGTTCAATCAGCCCCAGCATTTT. It translates to CAWSEGGQFNQPQHF.

The rearrangement joins TRBV2 to TRBJ2-2; 9 nucleotides match TRBD1. Per germline, CDR1 SNHLY and CDR2 FYNNEI. This CDR3 comprises 15 residues. After removal of 6 bases from V and 4 bases from J, the junction contained 6 bases not matched to a gene. CDR3 coding DNA: TGTGCCAGCAGATTCCGGGACAGGGCCACCGGGGAGCTGTTTTTT. Its translation is CASRFRDRATGELFF.

This chain uses TRBV5-6 with TRBJ2-7, with D maybe TRBD2 (6 bases). The germline V and J ends were trimmed by 4 bases and 1 base, with 9 bases remaining between them. Germline-derived CDR1 and CDR2 are SGHDT and YYEEEE. The CDR3 loop spans 13 amino acids. The CDR3 nucleotides read TGTGCCAGCAGCGCGGGACGGTCCTACGAGCAGTACTTC. It is translated as CASSAGRSYEQYF. Variable domain in full (rest from reference TRBV5-6 and TRBJ2-7): DAGVTQSPTHLIKTRGQQVTLRCSPKSGHDTVSWYQQALGQGPQFIFQYYEEEERQRGNFPDRFSGHQFPNYSSELNVNALLLGDSALYLCASSAGRSYEQYFGPGTRLTVT.

The CDR3 coding sequence is TGTGCCAGCCTAACCGTGCGTGTTACCTACGAGCAGTACTTC. This translates into CASLTVRVTYEQYF. The chain uses TRBV9 and TRBJ2-7, with D unresolved. Germline loops: CDR1 SGDLS, CDR2 YYNGEE. V was trimmed by 7 bases and J by 2 bases, leaving 16 bases between them. The CDR3 covers 14 residues.

This clone was detected only a few times. The chain is built from TRBV4-2 and TRBJ1-2, with D perhaps TRBD1 (6 bases). CDR1 is LGHNA and CDR2 is YNFKEQ in the germline V gene. The CDR3 loop spans 14 amino acids. V was clipped by 8 bases and J by 5 bases, with 18 bases between them. DNA of the CDR3: TGTGCCAGCGTGGGAAAACGGGGGGCTTATGGCTACACCTTC. The encoded protein is CASVGKRGAYGYTF.

V and J are TRBV7-9 and TRBJ1-1, with a weak D call TRBD1 (5 bases). This CDR3 region has 13 residues. The V and J ends lost 5 bases and 5 bases respectively, with 12 bases between them. The V gene's germline CDR1 is SEHNR and CDR2 FQNEAQ (reference sequence). CDR3 amino acids: CASSRDGGTEAFF. CDR3 DNA: TGTGCCAGCAGCCGGGACGGAGGGACTGAAGCTTTCTTT.

The genes are TRBV25-1 and TRBJ2-1, with 8 nucleotides matching TRBD1. After removal of 8 bases from V and 0 bases from J, the junction contained 0 bases not matched to a gene. Germline CDR1 MGHDK, CDR2 SYGVNS. This CDR3 has 13 residues. DNA for the CDR3: TGTGCCAGCCAGGGGGCCTCCTACAATGAGCAGTTCTTC. The encoded protein is CASQGASYNEQFF.

The CDR3 loop is CSVGTEQFF. The DNA of the CDR3 is TGCAGCGTTGGGACTGAGCAGTTCTTC. The rearrangement joins TRBV29-1 to TRBJ2-1, with D unresolved. V lost 4 bases to trimming and J lost 9 bases, with 4 bases between them. Germline-derived CDR1 and CDR2 are SQVTM and ANQGSEA. The CDR3 covers 9 residues.

The genes are TRBV3-1 (or the pseudogene TRBV3-2) and TRBJ1-1; TRBD1 aligns across 7 bases. J was trimmed by 8 bases and V by 6 bases; bases with no gene match: 12. In germline, CDR1 is LGHDT, CDR2 YNNKEL (reference sequence). This CDR3 has 14 residues. In nucleotides, the CDR3 is TGTGCCAGCAGACCCAACAGGGGTTCTTCGGAAGCTTTCTTT. Residues: CASRPNRGSSEAFF.

V and J are TRBV6-5 and TRBJ2-5, with D possibly matching TRBD2 (6 bases). The CDR3 has 13 amino acids. The germline V and J ends were trimmed by 5 bases and 1 base, with 8 bases remaining between them. Per the germline V gene, CDR1 is MNHEY and CDR2 is SVGAGI. The CDR3, as DNA: TGTGCCAGCAGTCGGGGACTCCAAGAGACCCAGTACTTC. Its translation is CASSRGLQETQYF.

J is TRBJ1-6 and V is TRBV5-1; 7 bases fit TRBD1. The V and J ends lost 2 bases and 8 bases, in that order; junction bases with no gene match: 10. CDR3 length: 16 residues. Germline loops: CDR1 SGHRS, CDR2 YFSETQ. The DNA of the CDR3 is TGCGCCAGCAGCTTACGGCCAGGGGGGCGAGATTCACCCCTCCACTTT. Translated: CASSLRPGGRDSPLHF.

In this sample, this clone turned up once. This chain connects TRBV28 to TRBJ2-2; D might be TRBD1 (6 bases). Between the trimmed V and J ends, which lost 2 bases and 6 bases, there was a span of 13 bases. This CDR3 is built from 15 residues. The germline CDR1 and CDR2 sequences are MDHEN and SYDVKM. The DNA for the CDR3 is TGTGCCAGCAGTTTACTCACAGGGATCGCCGGGGAGCTGTTTTTT. It yields the protein CASSLLTGIAGELFF.

This chain links TRBV5-4 with TRBJ1-1, with D possibly being TRBD1 (5 bases). V was shortened by 5 bases and J by 4 bases, with 12 bases between the two germline ends. Germline V gives CDR1 SGHNT, CDR2 YYREEE (reference sequence). The CDR3 has 13 residues. Here the CDR3 reads CASSSGASTEAFF. As DNA, the CDR3 is TGTGCCAGCAGTTCCGGGGCGAGCACTGAAGCTTTCTTT.

This chain joins TRBV6-5 and TRBJ2-1, with 9 bases that match TRBD2. This CDR3 is 14 amino acids long. Germline values: CDR1 MNHEY, CDR2 SVGAGI. The ends lost 8 bases at V and 7 bases at J; junction bases unmatched: 9. The CDR3 DNA follows: TGTGCCAGCCAATTTTCTAGCGGGGTTAATGAGCAGTTCTTC. This sequence encodes CASQFSSGVNEQFF.

This chain uses TRBV5-1 with TRBJ1-1, with 10 bases aligning to TRBD1. This CDR3 is built from 15 residues. Germline trimming cut 4 bases from V and 1 base from J; bases unmatched to any gene: 4. Germline CDR1 and CDR2: SGHRS and YFSETQ. CDR3 region: CASSTGQGRNTEAFF. CDR3 nucleotides: TGCGCCAGCAGCACGGGACAGGGGCGGAACACTGAAGCTTTCTTT.

V gene TRBV6-4 combines with J gene TRBJ2-1, with D perhaps matching TRBD1 or TRBD2 (5 bases each). The CDR3 covers 13 residues. V shed 2 bases and J shed 10 bases, with 12 bases lying between them. Germline lookup yields CDR1 MRHNA and CDR2 SNTAGT. As DNA, the CDR3 is TGTGCCAGCAGTGACAATTCCCGGGACGAGCAGTTCTTC. Its protein product is CASSDNSRDEQFF.

This clone occurred once. The chain recombines TRBV6-5 with TRBJ2-7, with 12 bases aligning to TRBD1. Unmatched junction bases numbered 5, after V lost 8 bases and J lost 6 bases. Germline V gene data show CDR1 as MNHEY and CDR2 as SVGAGI. CDR3 size: 13 residues. The CDR3 reads CASSGTGGGEQYF. The CDR3, as DNA: TGTGCCAGCTCCGGGACAGGGGGCGGCGAGCAGTACTTC.

This chain uses TRBV14 with TRBJ1-5; no firm D call. CDR1 and CDR2 (germline): SGHDN, FVKESK. The CDR3 covers 17 residues. Trimming shortened V by 4 bases and J by 3 bases, and 19 bases separated the two germline ends. CDR3 region: CASSRAEVRRPNQPQHF. In DNA form, the CDR3 reads TGTGCCAGCAGCCGAGCAGAGGTCAGACGACCCAATCAGCCCCAGCATTTT.

This chain links TRBV5-1 with TRBJ2-7; D not certain. From germline, CDR1 is SGHRS and CDR2 YFSETQ. V was cut by 5 bases and J by 0 bases, with 18 bases left in between. This CDR3 contains 16 residues. The CDR3 DNA sequence: TGCGCCAGCAGACCCGGACGGATCTTCGACTCCTACGAGCAGTACTTC. Amino acids: CASRPGRIFDSYEQYF.

Concerning this clone itself: At one of its ends the junction is not consistent with the germline gene, which may arise from a read error. The rearrangement uses TRBV18 and TRBJ1-2; D not certain. The CDR3 is 14 residues long. Looked up from germline, CDR1 is KGHSH and CDR2 is LQKENI. The CDR3 is CASSPQTTDYGYTF. In nucleotides, the CDR3 is TGTGCCAGCTCCCCACAAACCACCGACTATGGCTACACCTTC.

This chain connects TRBV27 to TRBJ2-1; TRBD2 matches 11 bases. The V gene's germline CDR1 is MNHEY and CDR2 SMNVEV (reference sequence). Trimming removed 3 bases from V and 9 bases from J; junction bases left unmatched: 7. This CDR3 region has 15 residues. The CDR3 DNA sequence: TGTGCCAGCAGTTTCGTTAGCGGGGGGGCTAGTGAGCAGTTCTTC. Protein product: CASSFVSGGASEQFF.

V is TRBV7-6 and J is TRBJ2-1; tentatively, D is TRBD2 (6 bases). This CDR3 region has 17 residues. Germline V gene sequence: CDR1 SGHVS, CDR2 FNYEAQ. V was shortened by 3 bases and J by 0 bases, with 15 bases between the two germline ends. The CDR3 DNA reads TGTGCCAGCAGCTTGGGGTCTCGGGAGAGCTCCTACAATGAGCAGTTCTTC. This translates into CASSLGSRESSYNEQFF.